A selection of T cell receptor beta chains follows, all from one sample in a study of T cell responses to AZD1222 COVID-19 vaccine. The protocol was immunoSEQ multiplex PCR, while the TCRdb copy is restricted to in-frame clones and leaves out a portion. The sample holds about 110,000 clones, 92% seen once. The sequenced sample was peripheral blood, obtained 28 days after the second AZD1222 dose. These receptors were taken from an adult who received the AZD1222 COVID-19 vaccine. The CDR3 runs from the conserved cysteine through the conserved F or W.

j_call v_call cdr3_aa
TRBJ1-1 TRBV18 CASSPGTPNTEAFF
TRBJ2-7 TRBV21-1 CASSKEETGGSYEQYF
TRBJ2-1 TRBV5-4 CASILGPGSYNEQFF
TRBJ1-2 TRBV27 CASTARGVGYTF
TRBJ1-5 TRBV5-6 CASSLLQFGNQPQHF
TRBJ2-2 TRBV18 CASSPTSGNTGELFF
TRBJ1-1 TRBV5-1 CASSLESSKNTEAFF
TRBJ1-2 TRBV18 CASSPGDRGTGYTF
TRBJ1-5 TRBV28 CASSLAGAGSLINQPQHF
TRBJ1-2 TRBV9 CASSVEEGIGSSYTF
TRBJ2-1 TRBV29-1 CSVFRGLAYNEQFF
TRBJ1-2 TRBV6-6 CASSSRGGTYGYTF
TRBJ1-2 TRBV6-1 CASSDRNYGYTF
TRBJ1-2 TRBV24-1 CATSTGLGGYTF
TRBJ1-2 TRBV27 CASSFLFPQGGYTF
TRBJ2-7 TRBV7-9 CASSLLRGAGYEQYF
TRBJ2-1 TRBV2 CASSDPTSFRGSYNEQFF
TRBJ2-7 TRBV28 CASRPNDRTYEQYF
TRBJ2-6 TRBV28 CASSTGGSGANVLTF
TRBJ2-7 TRBV2 CASMFVRVDEQYF
TRBJ2-5 TRBV7-9 CASSLASQQETQYF
TRBJ2-7 TRBV27 CASSFRGRAYEQYF
TRBJ1-6 TRBV28 CASSRGGAERALHF
TRBJ1-1 TRBV7-9 CASSRRPSDTEAFF
TRBJ2-3 TRBV10-1 CASRPGTLLTDTQYF
TRBJ1-1 TRBV28 CASSLYVTGQNEAFF
TRBJ2-7 TRBV5-8 CASSRRGRAYEQYF
TRBJ2-5 TRBV28 CASRNNELVQETQYF
TRBJ2-3 TRBV7-2 CASSRSGNTDTQYF
TRBJ1-4 TRBV27 CASSRGTWEGEKLFF
TRBJ2-1 TRBV11-3 CASSPSSGKVGEQFF
TRBJ1-1 TRBV5-1 CASSLVPQGPNTEAFF
TRBJ2-7 TRBV20-1 CSAADRSEQYF
TRBJ2-7 TRBV18 CASSRDKSSYEQYF
TRBJ2-2 TRBV28 CASTPRGEEGYTGELFF
TRBJ2-1 TRBV7-8 CASLPTPPGRYNEQFF
TRBJ2-3 TRBV5-1 CASSFTQGNSGTDTQYF
TRBJ1-1 TRBV11-2 CASSRPTGANTEAFF
TRBJ2-2 TRBV24-1 CATGDRGTGELFF
TRBJ1-2 TRBV28 CASSLGRRNAYGYTF
TRBJ2-2 TRBV28 CAMCGQGAKTGELFF
TRBJ1-5 TRBV7-9 CASSPIYNSNQPQHF
TRBJ1-3 TRBV28 CASTLYSGNTIYF
TRBJ2-3 TRBV2 CASSEERRASDTQYF
TRBJ2-7 TRBV15 CATAGGVLHEQYF
TRBJ2-5 TRBV25-1 CASSERRDRQETQYF
TRBJ2-7 TRBV28 CASTLGSLSGYEQYF
TRBJ1-6 TRBV4-1 CASSQLQGTGSPLHF
TRBJ2-5 TRBV6-5 CASRPTGVETQYF
TRBJ1-1 TRBV7-2 CASSRSGVEAFF
TRBJ2-3 TRBV24-1 CATGAGGPDTQYF